This T cell receptor beta chain was captured by sequencing in a study of T-cell reconstitution after alpha-beta-depleted transplantation in children. The V end was cut by 0 bases, the J end by 3 bases, with 15 bases between. The germline CDR1 and CDR2 sequences are MGHRA and YSYEKL. This CDR3 is built from 18 residues. A TCRbeta library incorporating unique molecular identifiers was prepared. One entry per CDR3 protein, called by TCRdb with MiXCR from the PCR reads. This table has about 640,000 distinct CDR3 sequences, around 16% appearing once. The TCR comes from a human donor who donated a stem cell graft to a child with acute myeloid leukemia. This specimen consisted of PBMCs from the stem cell graft donor, obtained from the stem cell graft. The V and J genes are TRBV4-1 and TRBJ2-6; unclear D gene. The CDR3 region has the DNA TGCGCCAGCAGCCAAGAGGAGCGAAGGACCCTTGGGGCCAACGTCCTGACTTTC. It translates to CASSQEERRTLGANVLTF.